This is a list of T cell receptor beta chains from one sample in a study of CD8 T cells in Susac syndrome. Each CDR3 protein gets one entry after TCRdb re-called the immunoSEQ multiplex PCR reads with MiXCR. The data hold 100,000 to 150,000 distinct CDR3 sequences, with about 95% observed a single time. Sequenced input: CD4+ T cells from PBMCs. The receptors were sampled from a human donor in good health. CDR3s include the opening cysteine and the closing phenylalanine or tryptophan. D genes are given only for firm matches. Only some rows state a clone size, as once, few, many or a class for expanded clones.

J: TRBJ1-2
V: TRBV10-3
D: -
size: -
CDR3: CAISEPPGLGYYGYTF
DNA: TGTGCCATCAGTGAGCCACCGGGCCTAGGGTACTATGGCTACACCTTC

J: TRBJ2-3
V: TRBV7-2
D: -
size: -
CDR3: CASSLGPAIDTQYF
DNA: TGTGCCAGCAGCTTGGGCCCGGCGATCGATACGCAGTATTTT

J: TRBJ1-2
V: TRBV5-4
D: -
size: -
CDR3: CASSLEVTGRGGYTF
DNA: TGTGCCAGCAGCTTGGAGGTTACAGGGCGAGGTGGCTACACCTTC

J: TRBJ2-1
V: TRBV3-1
D: -
size: -
CDR3: CASSQDSTTLSSYNEQFF
DNA: TGTGCCAGCAGCCAAGATAGCACAACCCTGAGCTCCTACAATGAGCAGTTCTTC

J: TRBJ1-4
V: TRBV20-1
D: -
size: -
CDR3: CSARLQEKLFF
DNA: TGCAGTGCTAGACTACAGGAAAAACTGTTTTTT

J: TRBJ1-2
V: TRBV29-1
D: -
size: -
CDR3: CSVVGQNSYGYTF
DNA: TGCAGCGTTGTTGGGCAAAATTCCTATGGCTACACCTTC

J: TRBJ1-5
V: TRBV6-2/TRBV6-3
D: -
size: -
CDR3: CASSPRRHNQPQHF
DNA: TGTGCCAGCAGTCCCCGGCGGCACAATCAGCCCCAGCATTTT

J: TRBJ1-3
V: TRBV7-9
D: -
size: -
CDR3: CASSLSWGSGNTIYF
DNA: TGTGCCAGCAGCTTAAGTTGGGGCTCTGGAAACACCATATATTTT

J: TRBJ1-1
V: TRBV20-1
D: TRBD1
size: -
CDR3: CSASAPGQGRKMNTEAFF
DNA: TGCAGTGCTAGCGCACCGGGACAGGGGCGTAAGATGAACACTGAAGCTTTCTTT

J: TRBJ2-1
V: TRBV20-1
D: TRBD2
size: -
CDR3: CSVRLAGGVNEQFF
DNA: TGCAGTGTCCGACTAGCGGGAGGAGTTAATGAGCAGTTCTTC

J: TRBJ1-5
V: TRBV30
D: TRBD1
size: -
CDR3: CAWSVQGQPQHF
DNA: TGTGCCTGGAGTGTACAGGGGCAGCCCCAGCATTTT

J: TRBJ2-7
V: TRBV18
D: -
size: few
CDR3: CASSPGAYEQYF
DNA: TGTGCCAGCTCACCCGGAGCCTACGAGCAGTACTTC

J: TRBJ2-3
V: TRBV7-2
D: TRBD2
size: -
CDR3: CASSAQPGGYDTQYF
DNA: TGTGCCAGCAGCGCCCAACCGGGAGGGTATGATACGCAGTATTTT

J: TRBJ2-3
V: TRBV2
D: TRBD1
size: -
CDR3: CASSDRGPVTQYF
DNA: TGTGCCAGCAGCGACAGGGGGCCCGTTACGCAGTATTTT

J: TRBJ1-1
V: TRBV25-1
D: -
size: once
CDR3: CASSEPSGITEAFF
DNA: TGTGCCAGCAGTGAGCCCTCGGGTATCACTGAAGCTTTCTTT

J: TRBJ2-7
V: TRBV12-3/TRBV12-4
D: -
size: -
CDR3: CASSFVGDEQYF
DNA: TGTGCCAGCAGTTTTGTGGGTGACGAGCAGTACTTC

J: TRBJ1-2
V: TRBV18
D: TRBD1
size: -
CDR3: CASSPKTGEPVYGYTF
DNA: TGTGCCAGCTCGCCCAAAACAGGGGAACCCGTTTATGGCTACACCTTC

J: TRBJ2-1
V: TRBV6-2/TRBV6-3
D: TRBD2
size: -
CDR3: CASSGLLAGAYNEQFF
DNA: TGTGCCAGCAGTGGCCTGTTAGCGGGAGCCTACAATGAGCAGTTCTTC

J: TRBJ2-3
V: TRBV20-1
D: TRBD2
size: -
CDR3: CSASRGRVQYF
DNA: TGCAGTGCTAGTCGAGGGAGGGTGCAGTATTTT

J: TRBJ2-3
V: TRBV5-1
D: -
size: -
CDR3: CASTSGVGRTDTQYF
DNA: TGCGCCAGCACTTCCGGAGTGGGCCGCACAGATACGCAGTATTTT

J: TRBJ2-3
V: TRBV20-1
D: TRBD2
size: -
CDR3: CSAKPNTGAGGVTDTQYF
DNA: TGCAGTGCCAAACCTAATACAGGAGCGGGAGGGGTCACAGATACGCAGTATTTT

J: TRBJ2-1
V: TRBV30
D: -
size: -
CDR3: CAWSLYTEQFF
DNA: TGTGCCTGGAGCCTCTATACTGAGCAGTTCTTC

J: TRBJ1-2
V: TRBV7-9
D: -
size: -
CDR3: CASSLAGRGGYGYTF
DNA: TGTGCCAGCAGCTTAGCGGGCAGGGGAGGCTATGGCTACACCTTC

J: TRBJ2-4
V: TRBV5-1
D: -
size: -
CDR3: CASSPDSTAVIQYF
DNA: TGCGCCAGCAGTCCCGACTCTACGGCCGTCATTCAGTACTTC

J: TRBJ1-2
V: TRBV18
D: TRBD1
size: -
CDR3: CASSEGQGAYGYTF
DNA: TGTGCCAGCTCGGAGGGACAGGGGGCCTATGGCTACACCTTC

J: TRBJ2-1
V: TRBV6-5
D: -
size: -
CDR3: CASSFNAPGVRVF
DNA: TGTGCCAGCAGTTTCAACGCGCCGGGAGTACGTGTCTTC

J: TRBJ2-3
V: TRBV20-1
D: -
size: -
CDR3: CSARDPTDTQYF
DNA: TGCAGTGCTAGAGATCCAACAGATACGCAGTATTTT

J: TRBJ2-1
V: TRBV12-3/TRBV12-4
D: -
size: -
CDR3: CASSYYEGNEQFF
DNA: TGTGCCAGCAGTTACTACGAGGGAAATGAGCAGTTCTTC

J: TRBJ2-5
V: TRBV3-1
D: -
size: -
CDR3: CASSQGMAQETQYF
DNA: TGTGCCAGCAGCCAGGGTATGGCACAAGAGACCCAGTACTTC

J: TRBJ1-1
V: TRBV19
D: -
size: -
CDR3: CASNLQRGEAFF
DNA: TGTGCCAGTAATCTCCAACGGGGTGAAGCTTTCTTT

J: TRBJ2-1
V: TRBV7-9
D: TRBD1
size: -
CDR3: CASTPGQVYNEQFF
DNA: TGTGCCAGCACCCCCGGACAGGTATACAATGAGCAGTTCTTC

J: TRBJ2-1
V: TRBV7-2
D: TRBD2
size: -
CDR3: CASSFSGSVSYNEQFF
DNA: TGTGCCAGCAGCTTTAGCGGGAGCGTTAGCTACAATGAGCAGTTCTTC

J: TRBJ1-1
V: TRBV20-1
D: -
size: -
CDR3: CSATLLNTEAFF
DNA: TGCAGTGCTACTTTGTTGAACACTGAAGCTTTCTTT

J: TRBJ2-7
V: TRBV13
D: TRBD2
size: -
CDR3: CASSTTSGPYYEQYF
DNA: TGTGCCAGCAGCACGACTAGCGGTCCGTACTACGAGCAGTACTTC

J: TRBJ2-6
V: TRBV29-1
D: -
size: -
CDR3: CSVEAGANVLTF
DNA: TGCAGCGTTGAGGCTGGGGCCAACGTCCTGACTTTC

J: TRBJ2-6
V: TRBV5-1
D: -
size: -
CDR3: CASSPPRTPLSGANVLTF
DNA: TGCGCCAGCAGCCCCCCGCGTACCCCCCTCTCTGGGGCCAACGTCCTGACTTTC

J: TRBJ2-7
V: TRBV6-5
D: -
size: -
CDR3: CASSPSTSSRAYEQYF
DNA: TGTGCCAGCAGTCCCTCGACCTCTTCAAGAGCCTACGAGCAGTACTTC

J: TRBJ2-1
V: TRBV2
D: -
size: -
CDR3: CASGDWTTYNEQFF
DNA: TGTGCCAGCGGAGACTGGACGACCTACAATGAGCAGTTCTTC

J: TRBJ2-3
V: TRBV18
D: -
size: -
CDR3: CASSPPSSSTDTQYF
DNA: TGTGCCAGCTCACCACCGTCGTCCAGCACAGATACGCAGTATTTT

J: TRBJ2-7
V: TRBV20-1
D: -
size: -
CDR3: CSVRGEVARGEQYF
DNA: TGCAGTGTCCGGGGAGAGGTAGCGAGAGGGGAGCAGTACTTC

J: TRBJ1-1
V: TRBV10-3
D: -
size: -
CDR3: CAIRGIQEAFF
DNA: TGTGCCATCAGGGGCATCCAGGAAGCTTTCTTT

J: TRBJ1-5
V: TRBV3-1
D: -
size: -
CDR3: CASSQGSGQSNQPQHF
DNA: TGTGCCAGCAGCCAAGGGTCCGGACAGAGCAATCAGCCCCAGCATTTT

J: TRBJ1-1
V: TRBV5-6
D: TRBD1
size: -
CDR3: CASSRGDRVYIEAFF
DNA: TGTGCCAGCAGCCGTGGGGACAGGGTCTATATTGAAGCTTTCTTT

J: TRBJ1-1
V: TRBV7-9
D: -
size: once
CDR3: CASSRQEPTEAFF
DNA: TGTGCCAGCAGCCGACAGGAACCCACTGAAGCTTTCTTT

J: TRBJ2-5
V: TRBV28
D: -
size: -
CDR3: CASISSRETQYF
DNA: TGTGCCAGCATTTCTAGCAGAGAGACCCAGTACTTC

J: TRBJ2-7
V: TRBV5-4
D: -
size: -
CDR3: CASSLSGYEQYF
DNA: TGTGCCAGCAGCTTAAGTGGTTACGAGCAGTACTTC

J: TRBJ1-1
V: TRBV3-1
D: -
size: -
CDR3: CASSQNSRAEAFF
DNA: TGTGCCAGCAGCCAAAATTCCAGGGCGGAAGCTTTCTTT

J: TRBJ2-1
V: TRBV20-1
D: -
size: -
CDR3: CSAPPESKNEQFF
DNA: TGCAGTGCTCCTCCGGAGTCGAAGAATGAGCAGTTCTTC